A selection of T cell receptor beta chains follows, all from one sample in a study of blood T cell repertoires in COVID-19. Generated by immunoSEQ multiplex PCR, the TCRdb table keeps only in-frame clones and is missing some. This sample carries under 150,000 clones, 75% to 90% of them seen once, and the ten largest clones take about 20%. The sequenced sample consisted of PBMCs or T cells enriched from blood (not recorded which). All receptors come from a man aged 25 to 45 who had recovered from COVID-19. CDR3s include the opening cysteine and the closing phenylalanine or tryptophan. The D gene is left open where the match is weak.

j_call v_call d_call cdr3_aa cdr3_nt
TRBJ2-2 TRBV2 TRBD1 CASRPDRGGELFF TGTGCCAGCAGGCCAGACAGGGGCGGGGAGCTGTTTTTT
TRBJ2-3 TRBV15 TRBD1 CATSRGTGPTDTQYF TGTGCCACCAGCCGCGGGACAGGGCCCACAGATACGCAGTATTTT
TRBJ2-7 TRBV7-9 TRBD1 CASSFDRGPDYEQYF TGTGCCAGCAGCTTTGACAGGGGTCCAGACTACGAGCAGTACTTC
TRBJ1-3 TRBV14 . CASSLRPAAGNTIYF TGTGCCAGCAGCCTTCGCCCCGCGGCTGGAAACACCATATATTTT
TRBJ1-3 TRBV6-5 . CASSYDRGTIYF TGTGCCAGCAGTTATGACCGAGGCACCATATATTTT
TRBJ1-1 TRBV7-9 . CASSLEAAAEAFF TGTGCCAGCAGCTTAGAGGCGGCCGCTGAAGCTTTCTTT
TRBJ2-1 TRBV5-1 TRBD1 CASSLSGTGPNNEQFF TGCGCCAGCAGCTTGTCCGGGACAGGGCCAAACAATGAGCAGTTCTTC
TRBJ1-3 TRBV2 . CASSEGSSGNTIYF TGTGCCAGCAGTGAAGGGAGCTCTGGAAACACCATATATTTT
TRBJ2-3 TRBV19 TRBD2 CASSVGRAGLTQYF TGTGCCAGTAGTGTCGGGAGGGCCGGTCTTACGCAGTATTTT
TRBJ1-2 TRBV18 TRBD1 CASSQPGQGEHGYTF TGTGCCAGCTCACAACCGGGACAGGGGGAACATGGCTACACCTTC
TRBJ1-5 TRBV12-2 . CASRLCRVYRNQPQHF TGTGCAAGTCGCCTTTGCCGGGTCTATAGGAATCAGCCCCAGCATTTT
TRBJ2-3 TRBV6-5 TRBD2 CASSYQAGGPNTQYF TGTGCCAGCAGTTACCAAGCGGGGGGGCCGAATACGCAGTATTTT
TRBJ1-4 TRBV4-2 . CASSQEAGSEKLFF TGTGCCAGCAGCCAAGAGGCGGGCAGTGAAAAACTGTTTTTT